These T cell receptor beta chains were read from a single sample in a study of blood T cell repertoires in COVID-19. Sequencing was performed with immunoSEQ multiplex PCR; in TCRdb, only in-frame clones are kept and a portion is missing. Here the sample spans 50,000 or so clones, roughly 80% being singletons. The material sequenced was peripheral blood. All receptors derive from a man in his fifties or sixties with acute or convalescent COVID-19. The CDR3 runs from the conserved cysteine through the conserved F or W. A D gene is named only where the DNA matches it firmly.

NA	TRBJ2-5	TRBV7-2	CASSLSRRQETQYF
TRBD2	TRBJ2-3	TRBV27	CASSPGLAGNTDTQYF
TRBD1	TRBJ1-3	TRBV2	CASTWDSSGNTIYF
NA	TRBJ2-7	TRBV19	CASSTGYEQYF
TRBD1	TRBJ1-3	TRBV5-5	CASSWGTVLSGNTIYF
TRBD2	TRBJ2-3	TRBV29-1	CSVFGLAGTTDTQYF
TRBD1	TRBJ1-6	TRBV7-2	CASSPSGGINNSPLHF
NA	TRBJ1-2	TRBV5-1	CASSLGQANYGYTF
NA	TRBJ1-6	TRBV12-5	CASGIPWANSPLHF
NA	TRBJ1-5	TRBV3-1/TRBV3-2	CASSQGALRPQHF
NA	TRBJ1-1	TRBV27	CASSFGGWHTEAFF
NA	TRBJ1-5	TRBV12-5	CASGLNSNQPQHF
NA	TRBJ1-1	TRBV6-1	CASSEGSLMNTEAFF
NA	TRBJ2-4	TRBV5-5	CASSLAPERTSNIQYF
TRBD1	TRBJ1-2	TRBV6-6	CASSFTGDGYTF
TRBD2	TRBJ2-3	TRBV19	CASQNSGSSTDTQYF
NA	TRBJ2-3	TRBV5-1	CASSLAVERLTDTQYF
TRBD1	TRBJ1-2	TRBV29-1	CSVDNSGTDNYGYTF
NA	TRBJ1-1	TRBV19	CASSITGTTEAFF
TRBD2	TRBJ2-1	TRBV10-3	CAISETAGELNEQFF
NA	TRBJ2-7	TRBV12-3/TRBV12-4	CASTGGGSYEQYF
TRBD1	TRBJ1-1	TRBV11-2	CASSPDRGHTEAFF
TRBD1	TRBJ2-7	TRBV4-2	CASSQSGTGAYEQYF
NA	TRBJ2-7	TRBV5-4	CASSLELTSDEQYF
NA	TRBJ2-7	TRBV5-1	CASSFQGNYEQYF
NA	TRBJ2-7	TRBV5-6	CASSPGVGAGYEQYF
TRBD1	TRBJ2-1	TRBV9	CASTPGQGYDEQFF
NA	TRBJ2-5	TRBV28	CASSLSGRLETQYF
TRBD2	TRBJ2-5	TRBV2	CASRTSLETQYF
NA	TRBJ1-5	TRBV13	CASSLGGRGQPQHF
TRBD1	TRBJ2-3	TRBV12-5	CASGLVFQGARSGTQYF
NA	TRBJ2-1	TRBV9	CASSPRTTEYNEQFF
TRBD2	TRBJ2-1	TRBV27	CASSVRDYDNEQFF
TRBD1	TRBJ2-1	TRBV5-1	CASSFPTGQGARTTDNEQFF
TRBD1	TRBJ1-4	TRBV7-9	CASSLVLGTVQKLFF
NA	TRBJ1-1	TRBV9	CASSVGPSTGIMNTEAFF
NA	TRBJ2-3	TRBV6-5	CASSYSLWPDTQYF
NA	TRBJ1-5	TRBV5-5	CASSSYLGGGQPQHF
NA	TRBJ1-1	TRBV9	CASSVAPGGAEAFF
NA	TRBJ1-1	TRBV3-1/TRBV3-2	CASSSPGTEAFF
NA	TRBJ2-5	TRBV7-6	CASSLQQETQYF
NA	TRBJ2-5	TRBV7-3	CASSLRPPSYQETQYF
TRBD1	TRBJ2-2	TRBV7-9	CASSSRGQGEDGGELFF
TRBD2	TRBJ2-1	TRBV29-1	CSVETSGRENEQFF
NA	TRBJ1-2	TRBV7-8	CASSPKRLSNYGYTF
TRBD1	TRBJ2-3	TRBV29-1	CSVDRQGARDTQYF
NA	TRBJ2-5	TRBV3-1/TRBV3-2	CASSHPGEVETQYF
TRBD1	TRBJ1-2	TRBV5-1	CASSFLGTGNGYTF
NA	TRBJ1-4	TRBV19	CASSLNREYREKLFF
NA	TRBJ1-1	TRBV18	CASSPDLSTEAFF
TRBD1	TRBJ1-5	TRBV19	CASSTGTGGIWQPQHF
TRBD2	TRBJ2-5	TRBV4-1	CASSRLAGGASGETQYF
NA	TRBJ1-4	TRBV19	CASSIGPQRTNEKLFF
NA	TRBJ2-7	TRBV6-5	CASSYSIGGQYEQYF
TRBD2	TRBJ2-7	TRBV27	CASSSPAGGRYEQYF